Presented here are 7 T cell receptor beta chains from one specimen sequenced in a study of neurological immune-mediated disorders. TCRdb recomputed calls from the 5' RACE reads with MiXCR, one row per CDR3 protein. In the table there are tens of thousands of distinct CDR3 sequences, 3.5% to 5% of which are singletons. The sample was PBMCs. The source is a woman aged 55-75 years with multiple sclerosis.

The chain has TRBV5-1 and TRBJ2-7; TRBD2 matches 7 bases. This CDR3 is built from 15 residues. V lost 4 bases to trimming and J lost 3 bases; unmatched junction nucleotides: 10. CDR1 is SGHRS and CDR2 is YFSETQ in the germline V gene. CDR3 in amino acids: CASSGRTRGSYEQYF. Here the CDR3 DNA reads TGCGCCAGCAGCGGGCGGACTAGAGGAAGCTACGAGCAGTACTTC.

Ten or more counts support this clonotype. V is TRBV5-1 and J is TRBJ1-4, with TRBD1 matching over 7 bases. This CDR3 is 17 amino acids long. CDR1 and CDR2 (germline): SGHRS, YFSETQ. Trimming took 4 bases from V and 0 from J; bases not matched to a gene: 9. The CDR3 region has the DNA TGCGCCAGCAGCAACCGGGACAGATCTGCAACTAATGAAAAACTGTTTTTT. Its protein product is CASSNRDRSATNEKLFF.

This clonotype was detected many times. V is TRBV12-3 or TRBV12-4 and J is TRBJ2-5; D uncertain. Trimming took 3 bases from V and 3 from J, leaving 8 bases between them. The CDR3 runs 13 residues. In nucleotides, the CDR3 is TGTGCCAGCAGTTTCGGTGGCGAAGAGACCCAGTACTTC. This codes for CASSFGGEETQYF.

In this sample, this clonotype turned up many times. J is TRBJ1-3 and V is TRBV28, with D hard to call. Germline assignment: CDR1 MDHEN and CDR2 SYDVKM. Deletions cut 6 bases from V and 2 bases from J, with 14 bases between. This CDR3 spans 15 amino acids. The chain's CDR3 is CASRTAGNPGNTIYF. The DNA of the CDR3 is TGTGCCAGCAGAACGGCCGGGAACCCTGGAAACACCATATATTTT.

This clonotype was recorded at least ten times. J is TRBJ1-2 and V is TRBV5-1; D is perhaps TRBD1 (5 bases). The germline V gene has CDR1 SGHRS and CDR2 YFSETQ. Trimming pared 1 base from V and 8 bases from J, leaving 18 bases between. The CDR3 runs 15 residues. The CDR3 region is CASSLNPGDSGGYTF. CDR3 sequence (DNA): TGCGCCAGCAGCTTGAACCCGGGCGACAGTGGAGGCTACACCTTC.

This clonotype was recorded at least ten times. The V and J genes are TRBV20-1 and TRBJ2-1, with 14 nucleotides matching TRBD2. The germline CDR1 and CDR2 sequences are DFQATT and SNEGSKA (reference sequence). J gave up 8 bases and V 5 bases, and 8 bases lay outside the gene matches. The CDR3 runs to 15 residues. As DNA, the CDR3 is TGCAGTGCTTCGGGACTAGCGGGAGTGGTCGATGAGCAGTTCTTC. It yields the protein CSASGLAGVVDEQFF.

This clonotype occurred many times. This chain uses TRBV5-5 with TRBJ2-3, with 7 bases aligning to TRBD1. J lost 0 bases, V lost 2 bases, and 6 bases had no gene match. In germline, CDR1 is SGHKS, CDR2 YYEKEE (reference sequence). The CDR3 totals 16 residues. The CDR3 coding sequence is TGTGCCAGCAGCTTTTCCGGGACAGAGAGCACAGATACGCAGTATTTT. Amino acids: CASSFSGTESTDTQYF.